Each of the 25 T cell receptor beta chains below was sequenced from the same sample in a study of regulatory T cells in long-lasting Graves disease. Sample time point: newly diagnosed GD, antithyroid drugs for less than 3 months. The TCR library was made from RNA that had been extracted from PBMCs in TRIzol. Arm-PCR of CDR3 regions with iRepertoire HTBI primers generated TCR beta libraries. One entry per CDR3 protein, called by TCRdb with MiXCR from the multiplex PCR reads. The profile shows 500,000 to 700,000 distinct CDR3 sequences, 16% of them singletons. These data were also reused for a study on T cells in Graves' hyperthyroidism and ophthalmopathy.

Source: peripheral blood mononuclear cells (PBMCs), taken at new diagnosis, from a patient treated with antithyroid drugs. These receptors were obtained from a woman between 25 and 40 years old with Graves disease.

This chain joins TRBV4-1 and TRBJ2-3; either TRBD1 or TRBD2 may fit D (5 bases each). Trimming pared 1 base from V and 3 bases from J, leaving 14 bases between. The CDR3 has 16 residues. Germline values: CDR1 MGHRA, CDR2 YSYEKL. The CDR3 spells CASSQGTGTLTDTQYF. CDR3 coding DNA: TGCGCCAGCAGCCAAGGGACCGGGACCCTGACAGATACGCAGTATTTT.

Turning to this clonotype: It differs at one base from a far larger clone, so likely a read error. CDR3 amino acids: CASRRDSSSYEQFF. The CDR3 nucleotides are TGTGCCAGCCGCCGGGACAGTAGCTCCTACGAGCAGTTCTTC. This chain joins TRBV2 and TRBJ2-1; 7 bases fit TRBD1. The CDR3 runs to 14 residues. Trimming removed 8 bases from V and 10 bases from J; junction bases left unmatched: 14. The germline V gene encodes CDR1 SNHLY and CDR2 FYNNEI.

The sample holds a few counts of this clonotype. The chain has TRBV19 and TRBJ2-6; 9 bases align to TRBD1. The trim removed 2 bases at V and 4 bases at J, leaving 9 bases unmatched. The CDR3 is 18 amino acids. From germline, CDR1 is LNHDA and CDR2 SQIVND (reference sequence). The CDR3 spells CASSIWGQGTSGANVLTF. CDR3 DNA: TGTGCCAGTAGTATATGGGGACAGGGAACGAGCGGGGCCAACGTCCTGACTTTC.

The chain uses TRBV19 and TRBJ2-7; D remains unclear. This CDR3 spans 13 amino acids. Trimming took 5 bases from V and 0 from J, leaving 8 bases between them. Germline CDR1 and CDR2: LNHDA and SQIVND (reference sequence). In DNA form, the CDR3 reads TGTGCCAGTAGTGGCCGTTACTCCTACGAGCAGTACTTC. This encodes CASSGRYSYEQYF.

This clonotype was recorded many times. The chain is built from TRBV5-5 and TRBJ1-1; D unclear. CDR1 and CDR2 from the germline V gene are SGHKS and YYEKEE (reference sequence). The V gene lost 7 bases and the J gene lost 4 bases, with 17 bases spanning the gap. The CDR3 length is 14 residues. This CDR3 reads CASLTTFLGTEAFF. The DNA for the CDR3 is TGTGCCAGCCTGACGACCTTTTTAGGCACTGAAGCTTTCTTT.

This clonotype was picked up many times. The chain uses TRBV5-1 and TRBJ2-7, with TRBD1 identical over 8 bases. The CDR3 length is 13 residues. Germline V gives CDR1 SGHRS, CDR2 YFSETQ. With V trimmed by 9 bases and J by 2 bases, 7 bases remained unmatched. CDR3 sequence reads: CATFRGLPYEQYF. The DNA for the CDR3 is TGCGCCACCTTCAGGGGGCTACCCTACGAGCAGTACTTC.

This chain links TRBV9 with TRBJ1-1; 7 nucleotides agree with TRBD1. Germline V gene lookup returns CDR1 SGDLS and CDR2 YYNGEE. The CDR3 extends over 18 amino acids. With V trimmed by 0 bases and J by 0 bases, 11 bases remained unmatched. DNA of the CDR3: TGTGCCAGCAGCGTAGAGTGGGACAGCCTCGCCATGAACACTGAAGCTTTCTTT. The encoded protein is CASSVEWDSLAMNTEAFF.

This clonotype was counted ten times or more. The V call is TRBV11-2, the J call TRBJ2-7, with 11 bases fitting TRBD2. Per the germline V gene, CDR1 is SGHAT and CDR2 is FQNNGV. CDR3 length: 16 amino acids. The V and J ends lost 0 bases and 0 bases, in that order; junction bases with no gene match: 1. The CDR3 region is CASSLEGTSGSYEQYF. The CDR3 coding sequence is TGTGCCAGCAGCTTAGAGGGGACTAGCGGCTCCTACGAGCAGTACTTC.

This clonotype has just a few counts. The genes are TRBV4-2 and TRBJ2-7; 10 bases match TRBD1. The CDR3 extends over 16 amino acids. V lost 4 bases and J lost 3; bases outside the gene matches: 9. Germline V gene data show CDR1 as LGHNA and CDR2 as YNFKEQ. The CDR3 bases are TGTGCCAGCAGCCCTACCGGGACAGGGGCCCTCTACGAGCAGTACTTC. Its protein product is CASSPTGTGALYEQYF.

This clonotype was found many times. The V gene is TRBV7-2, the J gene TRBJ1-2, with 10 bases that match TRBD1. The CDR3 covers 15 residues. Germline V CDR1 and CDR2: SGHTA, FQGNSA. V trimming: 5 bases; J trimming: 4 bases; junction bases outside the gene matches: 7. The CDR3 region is CASSADRGRGYGYTF. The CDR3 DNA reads TGTGCCAGCAGCGCCGACAGGGGGCGCGGCTATGGCTACACCTTC.

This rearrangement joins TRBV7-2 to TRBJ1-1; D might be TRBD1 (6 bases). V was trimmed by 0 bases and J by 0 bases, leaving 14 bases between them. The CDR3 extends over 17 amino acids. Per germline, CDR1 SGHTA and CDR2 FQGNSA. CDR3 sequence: CASSLAGGHSLNTEAFF. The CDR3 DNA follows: TGTGCCAGCAGCTTAGCGGGGGGGCACTCCCTGAACACTGAAGCTTTCTTT.

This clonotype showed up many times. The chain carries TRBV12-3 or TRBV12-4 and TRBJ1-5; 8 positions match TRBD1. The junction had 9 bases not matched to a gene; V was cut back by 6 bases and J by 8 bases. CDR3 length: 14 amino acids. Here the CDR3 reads CASSGQGVMEPQHF. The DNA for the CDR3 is TGTGCCAGCAGCGGACAGGGCGTGATGGAGCCCCAGCATTTT.

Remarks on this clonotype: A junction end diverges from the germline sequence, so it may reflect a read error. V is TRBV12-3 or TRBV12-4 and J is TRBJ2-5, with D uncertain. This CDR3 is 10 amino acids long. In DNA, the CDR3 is TGTGCCAGCAGAGGAGAGACCCAGGACTTC. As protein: CASRGETQDF.

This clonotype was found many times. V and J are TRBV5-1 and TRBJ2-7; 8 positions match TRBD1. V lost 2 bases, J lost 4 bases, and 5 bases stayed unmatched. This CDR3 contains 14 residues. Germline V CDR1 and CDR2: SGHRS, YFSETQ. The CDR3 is CASSFRTGLYEQYF. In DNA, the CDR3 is TGCGCCAGCAGCTTCAGGACAGGGCTGTACGAGCAGTACTTC.

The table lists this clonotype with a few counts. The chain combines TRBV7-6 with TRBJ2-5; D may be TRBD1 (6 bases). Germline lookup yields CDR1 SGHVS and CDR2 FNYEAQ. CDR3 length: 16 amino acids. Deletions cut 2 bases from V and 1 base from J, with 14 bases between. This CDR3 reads CASSLITGISQETQYF. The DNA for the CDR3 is TGTGCCAGCAGCTTAATAACAGGGATTTCCCAAGAGACCCAGTACTTC. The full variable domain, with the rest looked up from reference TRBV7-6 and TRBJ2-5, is GAGVSQSPRYKVTKRGQDVALRCDPISGHVSLYWYRQALGQGPEFLTYFNYEAQQDKSGLPNDRFSAERPEGSISTLTIQRTEQRDSAMYRCASSLITGISQETQYFGPGTRLLVL.

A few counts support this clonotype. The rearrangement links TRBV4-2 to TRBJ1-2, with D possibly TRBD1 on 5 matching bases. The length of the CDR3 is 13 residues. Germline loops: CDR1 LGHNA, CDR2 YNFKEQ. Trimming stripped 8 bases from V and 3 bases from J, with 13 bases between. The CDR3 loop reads CASYSTADYGYTF. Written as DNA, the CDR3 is TGTGCCAGCTATTCGACAGCGGACTATGGCTACACCTTC.

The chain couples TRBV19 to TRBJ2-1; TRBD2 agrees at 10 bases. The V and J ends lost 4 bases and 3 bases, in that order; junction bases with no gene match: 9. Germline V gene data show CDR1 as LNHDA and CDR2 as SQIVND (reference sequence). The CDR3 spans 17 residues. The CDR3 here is CASSTSWTSGLYNEQFF. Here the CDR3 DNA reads TGTGCCAGTAGTACTTCCTGGACTAGCGGCCTCTACAATGAGCAGTTCTTC.

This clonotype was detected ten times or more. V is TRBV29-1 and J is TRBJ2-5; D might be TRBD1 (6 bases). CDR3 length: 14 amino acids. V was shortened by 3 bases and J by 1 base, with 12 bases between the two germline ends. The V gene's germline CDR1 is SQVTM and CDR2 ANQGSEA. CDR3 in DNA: TGCAGCGTTGATCTCGCAGGGGTCCAAGAGACCCAGTACTTC. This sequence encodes CSVDLAGVQETQYF.

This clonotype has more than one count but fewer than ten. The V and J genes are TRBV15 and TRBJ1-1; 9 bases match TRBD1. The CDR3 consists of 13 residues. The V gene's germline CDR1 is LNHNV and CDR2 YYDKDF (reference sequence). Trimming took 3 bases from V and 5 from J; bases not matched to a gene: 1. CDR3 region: CATSRGTGTEAFF. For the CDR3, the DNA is TGTGCCACCAGCAGGGGGACAGGGACTGAAGCTTTCTTT.

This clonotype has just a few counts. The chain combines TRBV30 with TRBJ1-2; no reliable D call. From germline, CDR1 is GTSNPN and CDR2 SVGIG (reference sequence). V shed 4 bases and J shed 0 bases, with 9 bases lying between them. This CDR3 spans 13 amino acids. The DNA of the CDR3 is TGTGCCTGGACGAGGGAATCTAACTATGGCTACACCTTC. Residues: CAWTRESNYGYTF.

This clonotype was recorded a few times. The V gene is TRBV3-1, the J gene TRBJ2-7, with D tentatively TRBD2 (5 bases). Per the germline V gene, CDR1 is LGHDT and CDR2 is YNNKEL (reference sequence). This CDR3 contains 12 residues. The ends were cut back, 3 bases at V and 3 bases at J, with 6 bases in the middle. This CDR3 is CASSHGGYEQYF. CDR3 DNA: TGTGCCAGCAGCCACGGAGGCTACGAGCAGTACTTC.

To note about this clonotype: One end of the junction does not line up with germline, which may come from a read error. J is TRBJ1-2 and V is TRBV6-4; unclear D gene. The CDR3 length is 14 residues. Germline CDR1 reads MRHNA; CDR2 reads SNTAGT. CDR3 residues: CASSYSTYSGQFTF. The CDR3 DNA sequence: TGTGCCAGCAGTTACTCGACCTACAGTGGGCAATTCACCTTC.

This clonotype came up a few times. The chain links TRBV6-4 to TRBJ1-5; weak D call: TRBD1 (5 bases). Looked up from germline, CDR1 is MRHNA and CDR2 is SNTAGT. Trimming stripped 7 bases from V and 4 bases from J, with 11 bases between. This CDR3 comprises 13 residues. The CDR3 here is CASITGENQPQHF. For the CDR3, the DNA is TGTGCCAGCATCACAGGTGAGAATCAGCCCCAGCATTTT.

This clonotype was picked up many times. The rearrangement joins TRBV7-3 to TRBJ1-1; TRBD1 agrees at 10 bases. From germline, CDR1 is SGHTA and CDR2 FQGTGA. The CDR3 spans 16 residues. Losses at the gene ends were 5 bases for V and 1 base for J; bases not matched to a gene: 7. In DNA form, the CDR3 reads TGTGCCAGCAGCCCCCAGACAGGGGGCGGGAACACTGAAGCTTTCTTT. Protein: CASSPQTGGGNTEAFF.

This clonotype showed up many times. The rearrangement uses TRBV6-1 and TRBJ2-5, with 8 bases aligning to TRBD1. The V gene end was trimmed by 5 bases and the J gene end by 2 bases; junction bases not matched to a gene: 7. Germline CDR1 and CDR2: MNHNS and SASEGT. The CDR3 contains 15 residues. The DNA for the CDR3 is TGTGCCAGCAGTAGGGCGGACAGGGCGCAAGAGACCCAGTACTTC. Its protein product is CASSRADRAQETQYF.